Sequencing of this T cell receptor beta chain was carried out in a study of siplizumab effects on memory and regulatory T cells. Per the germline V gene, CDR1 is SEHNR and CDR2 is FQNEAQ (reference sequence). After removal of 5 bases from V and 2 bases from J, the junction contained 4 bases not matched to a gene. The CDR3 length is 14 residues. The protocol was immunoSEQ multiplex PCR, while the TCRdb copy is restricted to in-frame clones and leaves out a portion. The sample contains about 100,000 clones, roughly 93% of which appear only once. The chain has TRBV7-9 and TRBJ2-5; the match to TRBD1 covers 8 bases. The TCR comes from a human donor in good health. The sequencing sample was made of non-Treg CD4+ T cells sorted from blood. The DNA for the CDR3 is TGTGCCAGCAGCCGGACAGGGATTCAAGAGACCCAGTACTTC. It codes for CASSRTGIQETQYF.